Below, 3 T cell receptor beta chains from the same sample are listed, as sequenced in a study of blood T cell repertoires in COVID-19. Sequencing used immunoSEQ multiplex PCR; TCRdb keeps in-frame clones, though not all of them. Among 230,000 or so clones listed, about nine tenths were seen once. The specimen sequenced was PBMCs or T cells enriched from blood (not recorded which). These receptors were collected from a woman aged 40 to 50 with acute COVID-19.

The CDR3 region is CASSRSFGCAGGDGNQPQHF. Written as DNA, the CDR3 is TGTGCCAGCAGCCGATCGTTCGGCTGTGCAGGAGGTGATGGCAATCAGCCCCAGCATTTT. The rearrangement links TRBV7-3 to TRBJ1-5; D is unclear. Per the germline V gene, CDR1 is SGHTA and CDR2 is FQGTGA. V lost 5 bases and J lost 2, with 28 bases in between. This CDR3 is 20 amino acids long.

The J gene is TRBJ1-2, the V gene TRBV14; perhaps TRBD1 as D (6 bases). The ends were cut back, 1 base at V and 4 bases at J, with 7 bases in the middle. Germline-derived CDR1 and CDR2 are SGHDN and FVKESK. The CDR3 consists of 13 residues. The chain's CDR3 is CASSQGTVYGYTF. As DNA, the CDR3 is TGTGCCAGCAGCCAAGGGACAGTCTATGGCTACACCTTC.

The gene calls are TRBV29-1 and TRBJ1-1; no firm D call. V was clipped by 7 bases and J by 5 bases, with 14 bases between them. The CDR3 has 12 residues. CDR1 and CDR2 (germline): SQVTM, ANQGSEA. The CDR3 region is CSAMLSETEAFF. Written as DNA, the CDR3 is TGCAGCGCCATGCTATCGGAGACTGAAGCTTTCTTT. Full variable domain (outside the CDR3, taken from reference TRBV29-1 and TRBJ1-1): SAVISQKPSRDICQRGTSLTIQCQVDSQVTMMFWYRQQPGQSLTLIATANQGSEATYESGFVIDKFPISRPNLTFSTLTVSNMSPEDSSIYLCSAMLSETEAFFGQGTRLTVV.